A single sample is the source of the 11 T cell receptor beta chains below, sequenced in a study of shared clonotypes between healthy human individuals. Measured with immunoSEQ multiplex PCR; TCRdb has only the in-frame clones, and not every one. The profile shows hundreds of thousands of clones, 74% of them singletons. The sequencing sample was made of memory CD4+ T cells sorted from blood. Specified subset: CD45RA-negative fraction. Receptors were obtained from a woman in her twenties or thirties in good health.

The chain couples TRBV5-7 to TRBJ2-2; tentative D call: TRBD1 (5 bases). TRBV5-7 is an ORF; its function is uncertain. Deletions cut 4 bases from V and 4 bases from J, with 11 bases between. The CDR3 has 14 residues. DNA of the CDR3: TGTGCCAGCAGCGGACGACAGAGCACCGGGGAGCTGTTTTTT. Translating gives CASSGRQSTGELFF.

V and J are TRBV27 and TRBJ1-1; 8 nucleotides line up with TRBD1. The length of the CDR3 is 15 residues. From germline, CDR1 is MNHEY and CDR2 SMNVEV (reference sequence). The V gene end was trimmed by 6 bases and the J gene end by 4 bases; junction bases not matched to a gene: 10. The CDR3 is CASRTIQGASTEAFF. CDR3 nucleotide sequence: TGTGCCAGCAGAACCATTCAGGGGGCGAGCACTGAAGCTTTCTTT.

The rearrangement links TRBV6-6 to TRBJ2-1, with a tentative D call TRBD2 (6 bases). V lost 1 base and J lost 7, with 14 bases in between. The CDR3 loop spans 15 amino acids. Germline CDR1 MNHNY, CDR2 SVGAGI (reference sequence). The CDR3 sequence: CASSYYSGSLNEQFF. In DNA form, the CDR3 reads TGTGCCAGCAGTTACTATAGCGGAAGCCTTAATGAGCAGTTCTTC.

The chain has TRBV19 and TRBJ1-5; D might be TRBD1 (6 bases). This CDR3 spans 13 amino acids. CDR1 and CDR2 from the germline V gene are LNHDA and SQIVND (reference sequence). The V end was cut by 5 bases, the J end by 5 bases, with 10 bases between. The CDR3, as DNA: TGTGCCAGTAGTCCCGGGGGCCATCAGCCCCAGCATTTT. Protein sequence: CASSPGGHQPQHF.

V is TRBV5-1 and J is TRBJ2-5; D perhaps matches TRBD1 (5 bases). CDR3 size: 11 residues. In germline, CDR1 is SGHRS, CDR2 YFSETQ. V gave up 2 bases and J gave up 9 bases, with 8 bases separating them. CDR3 DNA sequence: TGCGCCAGCAGCTTCAAAGGGGCCCAGTACTTC. It encodes CASSFKGAQYF.

The V and J genes are TRBV28 and TRBJ2-3, with D possibly called TRBD1 or TRBD2 (5 bases each). V lost 2 bases and J 1 base, leaving 10 bases between the germline ends. Looked up from germline, CDR1 is MDHEN and CDR2 is SYDVKM. The CDR3 is 15 amino acids. The CDR3, as DNA: TGTGCCAGCAGTTTAGGGGGTCTTCGCACAGATACGCAGTATTTT. Encoded protein: CASSLGGLRTDTQYF.

The chain joins TRBV6-5 to TRBJ1-4; TRBD1 agrees at 7 bases. The junction had 8 bases not matched to a gene; V was cut back by 5 bases and J by 8 bases. Germline V CDR1 and CDR2: MNHEY, SVGAGI. The CDR3 consists of 14 residues. DNA of the CDR3: TGTGCCAGCAGTGAGGGACAGCTCCAGGAAAAACTGTTTTTT. Residues: CASSEGQLQEKLFF.

This clone was seen only once. The CDR3 sequence is CASSESGDYGYTF. The CDR3 bases are TGTGCCAGCAGTGAATCAGGGGACTATGGCTACACCTTC. The chain uses TRBV6-1 and TRBJ1-2, with D perhaps TRBD1 (6 bases). CDR3 length: 13 amino acids. Trimming removed 2 bases at V and 3 bases at J, with 7 bases between. The germline CDR1 and CDR2 sequences are MNHNS and SASEGT.

This chain joins TRBV27 and TRBJ1-5, with D maybe TRBD1 (5 bases). V lost 2 bases and J 6 bases, leaving 11 bases between the germline ends. CDR3 length equals 14 residues. From germline, CDR1 is MNHEY and CDR2 SMNVEV (reference sequence). CDR3: CASSLDGGGQPQHF. The CDR3, as DNA: TGTGCCAGCAGTTTAGACGGGGGTGGTCAGCCCCAGCATTTT.

The chain is built from TRBV11-2 and TRBJ1-1; D uncertain. The CDR3 has 15 residues. The ends were cut back, 4 bases at V and 1 base at J, with 13 bases in the middle. CDR1 and CDR2 (germline): SGHAT, FQNNGV. The CDR3 region has the DNA TGTGCCAGCAGCTATTCGGGGAGGGAGAACACTGAAGCTTTCTTT. Translated: CASSYSGRENTEAFF.

The J gene is TRBJ2-5, the V gene TRBV5-1; TRBD1 agrees at 7 bases. V was clipped by 4 bases and J by 5 bases; unmatched bases: 11. The CDR3 contains 15 residues. The germline CDR1 and CDR2 sequences are SGHRS and YFSETQ. CDR3 loop: CASSRTGELGETQYF. CDR3 nucleotides: TGCGCCAGCAGCCGCACAGGGGAATTAGGTGAGACCCAGTACTTC.